The source of this T cell receptor beta chain is a study of blood T cell repertoires in COVID-19. This clone was counted between two and nine times. Germline V gives CDR1 DFQATT, CDR2 SNEGSKA (reference sequence). Deletions cut 3 bases from V and 8 bases from J, with 19 bases between. The CDR3 sequence is 14 residues long. Per the original methods: Reference gene primer amplification in the assay estimated nucleated cell counts. Clones were read by immunoSEQ multiplex PCR, and TCRdb kept only the in-frame ones, dropping some. That table furnishes V, J and clone size, whereas the DNA furnished D and trimming. The table shows around 310,000 clones, with around 91% occurring only once.

The sample was PBMCs or T cells enriched from blood (not recorded which). The chain has TRBV20-1 and TRBJ1-2, with D tentatively TRBD1 (5 bases). The source of this sequence is a woman aged 40-49 years who had recovered from COVID-19. CDR3 in DNA: TGCAGTGCTAGTTCAGGGACTCTTCGCACGGGCTACACCTTC. Residues: CSASSGTLRTGYTF.